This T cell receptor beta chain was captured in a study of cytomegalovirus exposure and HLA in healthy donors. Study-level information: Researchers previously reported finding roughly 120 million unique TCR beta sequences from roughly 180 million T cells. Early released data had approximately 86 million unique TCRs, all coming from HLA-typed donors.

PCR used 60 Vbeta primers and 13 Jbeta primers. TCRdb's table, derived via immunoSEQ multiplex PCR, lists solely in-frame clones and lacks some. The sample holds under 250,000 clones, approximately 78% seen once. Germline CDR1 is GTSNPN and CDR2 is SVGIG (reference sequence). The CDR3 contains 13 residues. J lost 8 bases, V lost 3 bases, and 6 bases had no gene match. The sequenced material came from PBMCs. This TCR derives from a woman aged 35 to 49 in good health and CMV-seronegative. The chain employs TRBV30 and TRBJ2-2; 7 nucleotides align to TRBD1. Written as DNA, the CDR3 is TGTGCCTGGAGCGCAACAGGGGTTGGGGAGCTGTTTTTT. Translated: CAWSATGVGELFF.